Here is one T cell receptor beta chain with its context. What this receptor recognizes is not known. The record has no base qualities; no much larger clone is one base away. This sample is drawn from a study of cytomegalovirus exposure and HLA in healthy donors (dated 2017 in TCRdb). Turning to the overall study: According to an earlier analysis of 450 to 650 of the donors, roughly 180 million T cells yielded 117 million unique TCR beta sequences and around 280 Gb of sequence data. An early release covering about 600 HLA-typed donors comprised about 320 gigabases of sequencing data and 65 million to 100 million unique TCR sequences. Among the 398 genotyped donors, 81% belonged to the genetic ancestry cluster associated with self-reported Caucasian donors. The aim of the study was to test whether cataloging public T cell receptors could identify signatures of past pathogen exposure. Using immunosequencing, the study profiled T cell repertoires from 666 subjects and related those repertoires to cytomegalovirus serostatus. A separate validation cohort of approximately 130 different subjects was used in addition to the roughly 670-subject first cohort. To predict cytomegalovirus infection status, the study combined high-throughput TCR immunosequencing, statistical association of individual TCRs with disease status, and machine learning. A later analysis re-examined previously published TCR beta repertoires from around 670 donors and added high-resolution HLA genotyping to investigate patterns of TCR occurrence. Rather than using new phenotypic data, the later analysis identified candidate immune exposures from TCR beta sequences and from how often those sequences occurred across donors. To decide whether each TCR beta V gene segment behaved as functional or pseudogenic, an earlier analysis of approximately 590 of the donors relied on high-throughput TCR beta sequencing. Alongside the repertoire data, information on donor age, sex, ethnicity and CMV serostatus was compiled. Genome-wide SNP genotypes for about 55% of the roughly 670 donors were used in a later genetic analysis, which treated that subset as a discovery cohort. Every discovery cohort repertoire had been produced on one sequencing platform. Class I and class II HLA loci were covered by the typing at four-digit resolution. Typing coverage varied by locus: roughly 620-640 donors for A, B, C, DRB1 and DQB1; roughly 500 for DQA1; 600 to 610 for DPA1; around 450 for DPB1. Because of strong linkage in the cohort, roughly five DR-DQ haplotypes were treated as single units for association and clustering. Among over 350 genotyped donors of the cohort, an average of approximately 250,000 unique TCR beta nucleotide sequences were sequenced per donor, approximately 20% of them non-productive. Overall results and qualifications from the work: Correlated functional status among segregating V segments might reflect linkage disequilibrium, but an unknown experimental factor could not be ruled out. Several of the top co-occurrence clusters appeared to be linked to parvovirus B19, influenza, CMV and Epstein-Barr virus, according to a later analysis. HLA typing was unavailable for some donors at each locus, so association tests used only the typed subset. In a later analysis, most CMV-associated TCR beta chains were found to appear HLA-restricted, with HLA associations seemingly driven largely by CMV exposure. A later analysis found that TCR association rates varied across HLA loci, with DRB1 alleles showing the most associated TCRs and HLA-C alleles the fewest. The cohort was sequenced for TCR beta chains only, and without alpha or paired-chain data the features that could be detected were limited. The 87-base-pair reads could not distinguish some IMGT-functional V segments, including TRBV6-2 and TRBV6-3, so those segments were excluded. Across donors, most TCR sequences were observed very rarely, whereas some public TCRs were present in many individuals. The authors suggested that the approach could potentially be generalized to other disease states and immunological phenotypes. A later analysis found that HLA-associated TCR beta chains were more clonally expanded and had lower generation probabilities than equally common non-associated chains. The study listed over 150 TCR beta chains as associated with cytomegalovirus. The only immune exposure information available for the cohort was CMV serostatus. Broadly in line with IMGT annotations, most TCR beta V segments showed up in productive rearrangements about 90% or about 30% of the time in an earlier analysis of around 550 of the donors. A further reported finding was that TCR beta sequences accurately predicted the HLA-A and HLA-B alleles for most subjects in the first cohort. The classifier was reported to diagnose cytomegalovirus status with high specificity and sensitivity in both the original cohort and the validation cohort. When HLA alleles, especially DR and DQ, strongly co-occurred, TCR associations were difficult to assign to individual alleles. A later genetic analysis reported fewer N-insertions in productive TCRs among donors in an Asian-associated ancestry cluster than the approximately 670-donor mean. The presence/absence analyses assumed that sequencing depth was roughly uniform across donors, and that assumption may not be true. At a false discovery rate of 0.05, a later analysis linked under 20,000 TCR beta sequences to specific HLA alleles. A cluster of highly shared sequence variants was judged likely to represent a technical artifact of the sequencing pipeline. A few of the identified cytomegalovirus-associated TCR beta chains were confirmed in vitro to be specific for cytomegalovirus antigens. In a later genetic analysis, a missense DCLRE1C variant was associated with V-gene and J-gene trimming of TCR beta chains, and the association was replicated in an independent cohort. Because counts were too low, 15 to 20 rarely observed V segments, including chromosome 9 orphons, were left out of the earlier analysis of about 620 of the donors.

For CDR1 and CDR2, the germline V gene lists SGHVS and FNYEAQ. Clipping removes 0 bases from V and 6 bases from J, with 7 as the unmatched junction base count. Its CDR3 holds 18 amino acids, cysteine through phenylalanine. Just the 54-base CDR3 DNA is kept, in frame starting at base 1. The library came from the immunoSEQ multiplex PCR assay. For the multiplex PCR, a mixture combining 60 forward primers for TCR Vbeta segments and 13 reverse primers for TCR Jbeta segments was used. The CDR3 region of rearranged TCR beta genes was amplified from genomic DNA by a multiplex PCR assay. Amplified TCR beta libraries were sequenced as 87-base-pair reads on the Illumina HiSeq System. Regarding the original processing steps: A later analysis counted 75 million to 100 million unique TCR beta chains across the 650 to 700 repertoires, and around 12 million of these chains were shared by at least two donors. Raw reads were error-corrected and collapsed into unique sequences by a nearest-neighbor algorithm in which closely related sequences were merged to remove PCR and sequencing errors. V, D and J gene segments were assigned by aligning CDR3 sequences to IMGT reference sequences. For a sequence to be retained, a match of at least six nucleotides was required to both a V gene segment and a J gene segment. Rearrangements were classified as productive when the CDR3 lacked stop codons and remained in frame with V and J, and all other rearrangements were classified as non-productive. Following IMGT convention, CDR3 was defined as the stretch from the second conserved V-encoded cysteine up to the conserved J-encoded phenylalanine. In an earlier analysis of 550 to 650 of the donors, sequences lacking an unambiguous match to a single V gene segment were excluded. An earlier analysis of 587 of the donors classified V segments as functional when productive rearrangements were above 56.7% and as segregating when the standard deviation between donors was above 5%. A statistical classification framework was built for diagnosing cytomegalovirus status from the catalog of TCR beta chain sequences. In a later analysis, V and J genes were assigned by comparing TCR nucleotide sequences against IMGT/GENE-DB human TR gene sequences. The TCRdist pipeline was used in a later analysis to assign CDR3 sequences and most-parsimonious VDJ recombination scenarios. A later analysis defined each TCR beta chain by its CDR3 amino acid sequence plus V-gene family, and excluded reads lacking a unique V-gene family. As a way to deal with suspected cross-contamination and a sequencing artifact, a later analysis dropped hundreds of nucleotide sequences that were highly shared and had low generation probability. In a later analysis, a clonal expansion index was calculated for each public chain from normalized within-repertoire ranks of inferred template counts. Generation probabilities in a later analysis came from a VDJ recombination model fitted to out-of-frame rearrangements, and those results were checked against IGoR. In a later analysis, hypergeometric tests were used to score TCR-TCR, TCR-HLA and TCR-CMV co-occurrence, with a repertoire-size bias correction applied to TCR pairs. A later analysis estimated false discovery rates by permuting HLA or CMV assignments 20 times. In a later analysis, co-occurring TCRs were grouped using DBSCAN, and TCRdist sequence similarity was added for clustering within HLA-allele-positive subsets. Repertoires with fewer than 30,000 or more than 120,000 public chains, plus five repertoires with anomalous nucleotide sharing, were excluded from co-occurrence clustering. The table comes from immuneACCESS by way of TCRdb, which keeps in-frame sequences with V and J called. Part of the clones is missing from these tables; in studies checked, under half for an unresolved V gene and the rest for unknown reasons. That table is the source of V, J and clone size, and D and trimming were worked out from the DNA. The sample table shows about 190,000 clones, and 65% to 80% are seen once. The ten biggest clones cover approximately 4.8% of the sample.

The cohort comprised 666 healthy bone marrow donors. All cohort members were sampled while nominally healthy, although unrecorded immune exposures were likely present. The donor tested CMV seropositive, placing the donor among the 289 seropositive members of the cohort. Each donor provided a peripheral blood sample, and peripheral blood mononuclear cells were used for TCR beta sequencing. The Qiagen DNeasy Blood Extraction Kit was used to extract genomic DNA from the blood cell samples. This TCR came from a man in his thirties or forties in good health and CMV-seropositive. This chain is built from TRBV7-6 and TRBJ2-1, with 14 bases in between that match TRBD2. The sequenced sample consisted of PBMCs. The sequence in DNA is TGTGCCAGCAGCTTAGCGGGGACTAGCGGGAGAAGTATCAATGAGCAGTTCTTC. Its protein is CASSLAGTSGRSINEQFF.